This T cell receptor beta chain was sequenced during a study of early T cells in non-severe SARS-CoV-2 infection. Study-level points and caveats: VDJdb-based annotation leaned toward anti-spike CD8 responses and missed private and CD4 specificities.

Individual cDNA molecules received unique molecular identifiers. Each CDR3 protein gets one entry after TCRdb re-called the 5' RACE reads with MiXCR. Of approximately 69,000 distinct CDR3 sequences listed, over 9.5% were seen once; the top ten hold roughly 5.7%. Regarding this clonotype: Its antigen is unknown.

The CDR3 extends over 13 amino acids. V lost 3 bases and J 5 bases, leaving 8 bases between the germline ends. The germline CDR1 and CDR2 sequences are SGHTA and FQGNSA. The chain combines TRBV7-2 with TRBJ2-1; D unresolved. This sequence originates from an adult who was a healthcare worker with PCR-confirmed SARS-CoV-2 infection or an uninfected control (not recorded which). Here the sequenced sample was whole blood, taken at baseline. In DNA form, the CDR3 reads TGTGCCAGCAGCTTGGGTATGGACAATGAGCAGTTCTTC. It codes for CASSLGMDNEQFF.